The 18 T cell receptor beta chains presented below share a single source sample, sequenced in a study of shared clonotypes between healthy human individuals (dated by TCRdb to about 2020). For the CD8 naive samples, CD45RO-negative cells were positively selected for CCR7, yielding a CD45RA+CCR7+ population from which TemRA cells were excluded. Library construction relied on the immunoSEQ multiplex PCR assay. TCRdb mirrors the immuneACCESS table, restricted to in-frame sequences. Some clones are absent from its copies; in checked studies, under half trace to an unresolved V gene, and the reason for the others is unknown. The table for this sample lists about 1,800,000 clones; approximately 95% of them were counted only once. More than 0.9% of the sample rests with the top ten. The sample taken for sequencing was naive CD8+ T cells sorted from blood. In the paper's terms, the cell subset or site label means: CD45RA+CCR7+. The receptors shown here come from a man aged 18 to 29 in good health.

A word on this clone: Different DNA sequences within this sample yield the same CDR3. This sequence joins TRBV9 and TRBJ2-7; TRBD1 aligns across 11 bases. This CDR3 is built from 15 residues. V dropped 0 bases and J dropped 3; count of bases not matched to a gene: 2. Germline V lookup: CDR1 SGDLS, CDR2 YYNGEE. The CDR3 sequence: CASSVDGTGGYEQYF. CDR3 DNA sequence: TGTGCCAGCAGCGTAGACGGGACAGGGGGCTACGAGCAGTACTTC.

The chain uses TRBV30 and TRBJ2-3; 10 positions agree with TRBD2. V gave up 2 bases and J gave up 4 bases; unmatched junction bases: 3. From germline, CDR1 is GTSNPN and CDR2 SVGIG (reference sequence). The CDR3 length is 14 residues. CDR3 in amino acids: CAWSSSGGADTQYF. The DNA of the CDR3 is TGTGCCTGGAGTAGCAGCGGGGGGGCAGATACGCAGTATTTT. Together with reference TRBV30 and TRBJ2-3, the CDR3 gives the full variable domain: SQTIHQWPATLVQPVGSPLSLECTVEGTSNPNLYWYRQAAGRGLQLLFYSVGIGQISSEVPQNLSASRPQDRQFILSSKKLLLSDSGFYLCAWSSSGGADTQYFGPGTRLTVL.

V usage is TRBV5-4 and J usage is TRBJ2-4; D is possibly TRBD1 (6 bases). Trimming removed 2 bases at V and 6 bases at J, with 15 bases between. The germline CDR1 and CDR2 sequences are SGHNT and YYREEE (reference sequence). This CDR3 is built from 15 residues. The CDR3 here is CASSLARGSGNIQYF. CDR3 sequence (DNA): TGTGCCAGCAGCTTAGCCAGGGGTTCGGGAAACATTCAGTACTTC.

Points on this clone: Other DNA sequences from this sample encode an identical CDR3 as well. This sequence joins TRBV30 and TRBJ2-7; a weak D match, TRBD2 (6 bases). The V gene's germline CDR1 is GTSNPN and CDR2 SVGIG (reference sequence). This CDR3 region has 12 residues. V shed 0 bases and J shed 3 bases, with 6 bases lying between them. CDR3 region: CAWSVGGYEQYF. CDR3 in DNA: TGTGCCTGGAGTGTCGGGGGCTACGAGCAGTACTTC.

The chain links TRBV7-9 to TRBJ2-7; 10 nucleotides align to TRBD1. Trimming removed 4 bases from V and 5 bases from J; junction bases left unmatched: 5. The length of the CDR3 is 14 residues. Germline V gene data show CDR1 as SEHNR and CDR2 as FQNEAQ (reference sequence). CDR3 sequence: CASSSGQGDHEQYF. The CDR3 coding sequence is TGTGCCAGCAGCTCCGGACAGGGGGACCACGAGCAGTACTTC.

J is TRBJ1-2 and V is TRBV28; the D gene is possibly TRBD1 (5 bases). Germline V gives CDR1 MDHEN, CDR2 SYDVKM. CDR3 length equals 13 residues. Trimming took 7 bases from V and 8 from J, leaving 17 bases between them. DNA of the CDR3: TGTGCCAGCACTTTTCAGGGTACGGAGGGCTACACCTTC. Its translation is CASTFQGTEGYTF.

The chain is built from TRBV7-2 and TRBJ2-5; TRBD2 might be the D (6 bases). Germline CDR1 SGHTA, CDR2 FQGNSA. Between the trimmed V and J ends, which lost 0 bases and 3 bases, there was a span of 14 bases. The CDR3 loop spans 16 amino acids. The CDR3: CASSLAWASEEETQYF. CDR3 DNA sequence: TGTGCCAGCAGCTTAGCTTGGGCTAGCGAGGAAGAGACCCAGTACTTC.

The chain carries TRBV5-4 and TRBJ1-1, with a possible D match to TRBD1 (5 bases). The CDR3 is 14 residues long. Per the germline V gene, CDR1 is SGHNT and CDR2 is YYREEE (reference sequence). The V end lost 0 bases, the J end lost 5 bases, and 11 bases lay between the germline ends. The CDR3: CASSLVGTVTEAFF. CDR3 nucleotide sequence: TGTGCCAGCAGCTTGGTAGGGACGGTAACTGAAGCTTTCTTT.

CDR3 DNA sequence: TGTGCCGGGGGTAACTCCTACGAGCAGTACTTC. It translates to CAGGNSYEQYF. The V call is TRBV25-1, the J call TRBJ2-7; D assignment may be TRBD1 or TRBD2 (5 bases each). From germline, CDR1 is MGHDK and CDR2 SYGVNS. This CDR3 has 11 amino acids. Trimming cost V 11 bases and J 0 bases, with 8 bases left between them.

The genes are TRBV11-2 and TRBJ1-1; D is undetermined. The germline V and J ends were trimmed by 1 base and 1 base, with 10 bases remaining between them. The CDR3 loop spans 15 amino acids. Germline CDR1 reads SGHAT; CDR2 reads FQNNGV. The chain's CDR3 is CASSLVWSGNTEAFF. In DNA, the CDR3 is TGTGCCAGCAGCTTAGTTTGGTCAGGGAACACTGAAGCTTTCTTT.

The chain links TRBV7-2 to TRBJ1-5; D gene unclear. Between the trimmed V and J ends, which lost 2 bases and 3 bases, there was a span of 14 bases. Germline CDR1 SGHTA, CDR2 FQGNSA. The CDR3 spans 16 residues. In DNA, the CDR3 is TGTGCCAGCAGCTTATTCGCGGGCAGGTACAATCAGCCCCAGCATTTT. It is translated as CASSLFAGRYNQPQHF.

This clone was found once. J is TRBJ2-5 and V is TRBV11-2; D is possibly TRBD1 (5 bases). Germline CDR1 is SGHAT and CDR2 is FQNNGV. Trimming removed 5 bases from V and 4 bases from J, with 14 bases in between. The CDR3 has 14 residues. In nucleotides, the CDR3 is TGTGCCAGCAGCCTTAGGGGCGTTAGAGAGACCCAGTACTTC. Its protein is CASSLRGVRETQYF.

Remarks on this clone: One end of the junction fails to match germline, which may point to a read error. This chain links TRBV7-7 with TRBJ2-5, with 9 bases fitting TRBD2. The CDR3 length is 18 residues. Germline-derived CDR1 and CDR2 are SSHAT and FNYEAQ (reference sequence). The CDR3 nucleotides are TGTGCTAGCAGCTTAGGGCCCTCCCGCGGGGGGGCACAAGAGACCCAGTACTTC. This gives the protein CASSLGPSRGGAQETQYF.

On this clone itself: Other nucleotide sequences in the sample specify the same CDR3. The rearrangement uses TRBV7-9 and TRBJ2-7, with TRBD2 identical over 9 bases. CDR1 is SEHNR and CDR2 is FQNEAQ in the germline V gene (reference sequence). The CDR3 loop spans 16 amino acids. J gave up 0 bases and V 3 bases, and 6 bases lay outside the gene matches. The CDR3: CASSLTSGGSSYEQYF. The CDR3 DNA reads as TGTGCCAGCAGCTTGACTAGCGGAGGGAGCTCCTACGAGCAGTACTTC.

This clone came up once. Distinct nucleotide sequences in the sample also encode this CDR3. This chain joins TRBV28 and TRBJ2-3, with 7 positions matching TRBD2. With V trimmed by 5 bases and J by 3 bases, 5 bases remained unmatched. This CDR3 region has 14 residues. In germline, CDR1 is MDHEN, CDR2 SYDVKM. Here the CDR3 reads CASSLTGGTDTQYF. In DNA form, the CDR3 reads TGTGCCAGCAGTCTTACCGGGGGGACAGATACGCAGTATTTT.

For the CDR3, the DNA is TGTGCCAGCAGCCAGGACACCAATAATGAAAAACTGTTTTTT. It yields the protein CASSQDTNNEKLFF. This chain connects TRBV9 to TRBJ1-4; the D gene is possibly TRBD1 (5 bases). Between the trimmed V and J ends, which lost 4 bases and 4 bases, there was a span of 11 bases. The CDR3 has 14 amino acids. CDR1 and CDR2 (germline): SGDLS, YYNGEE.

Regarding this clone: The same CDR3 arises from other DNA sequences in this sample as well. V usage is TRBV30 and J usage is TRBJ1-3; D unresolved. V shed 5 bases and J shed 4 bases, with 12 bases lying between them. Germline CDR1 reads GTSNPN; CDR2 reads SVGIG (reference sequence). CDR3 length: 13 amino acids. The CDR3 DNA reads TGTGCCTGGTCCTCCGGAGGGGGAAACACCATATATTTT. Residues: CAWSSGGGNTIYF.

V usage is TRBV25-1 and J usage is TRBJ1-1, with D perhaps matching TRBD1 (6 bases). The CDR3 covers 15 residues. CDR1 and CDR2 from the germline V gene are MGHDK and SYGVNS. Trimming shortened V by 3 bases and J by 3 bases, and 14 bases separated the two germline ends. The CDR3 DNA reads TGTGCCAGCAGTGACCTACAGGGTGGGGACACTGAAGCTTTCTTT. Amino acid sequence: CASSDLQGGDTEAFF.